The rows below give T cell receptor beta chains drawn from one sample of a study of blood T cells in healthy people across ages. MiXCR was run by TCRdb on the 5' RACE reads, yielding one entry per CDR3 protein. The repertoire holds 850,000 to 1,100,000 distinct CDR3 sequences, roughly two fifths seen once, with 10% to 15% in the top ten. Specimen: blood. The source is a man aged 18 to 29 in good health. Each CDR3 is given with its conserved first and last residue. A D gene is named only where the DNA matches it firmly. The listing skips clone size in some rows; elsewhere it reads once, few, many or a size class.

V	J	size	D	CDR3	DNA
TRBV20-1	TRBJ2-6	.	.	CSASGGANVLTF	TGCAGTGCTAGCGGTGGGGCCAACGTCCTGACTTTC
TRBV12-3/TRBV12-4	TRBJ2-3	.	.	CASGLRRTDTQYF	TGTGCCAGTGGTTTGAGGAGGACAGATACGCAGTATTTT
TRBV20-1	TRBJ2-1	.	TRBD1	CSAFGTASYNEQFF	TGCAGTGCTTTCGGGACAGCCTCCTACAATGAGCAGTTCTTC
TRBV25-1	TRBJ2-5	.	.	CASSDFAGPVETQYF	TGTGCCAGCAGTGATTTCGCAGGGCCCGTGGAGACCCAGTACTTC
TRBV29-1	TRBJ2-3	.	TRBD2	CSGERGGRDTQYF	TGCAGCGGTGAGCGGGGGGGCCGAGATACGCAGTATTTT
TRBV12-5	TRBJ2-3	.	.	CASGWDLTGDTDTQYF	TGTGCTAGTGGTTGGGATTTGACAGGTGACACAGATACGCAGTATTTT
TRBV2	TRBJ1-1	.	.	CASSETMRHGVNTEAFF	TGTGCCAGCAGTGAAACCATGAGACACGGCGTTAACACTGAAGCTTTCTTT
TRBV3-1	TRBJ2-6	.	.	CASSEGGDPGANVLTF	TGTGCCAGCAGCGAGGGGGGAGATCCTGGGGCCAACGTCCTGACTTTC
TRBV2	TRBJ1-6	few	.	CASSKDSPYNSPLHF	TGTGCCAGCAGTAAGGACAGCCCCTATAATTCGCCCCTCCACTTT
TRBV7-9	TRBJ1-6	.	.	CASSLAAGEGEGSPLHF	TGTGCCAGCAGCTTAGCCGCAGGGGAGGGGGAAGGTTCACCCCTCCACTTT
TRBV25-1	TRBJ1-2	few	TRBD1	CASSEGTGTGGMGDYGYTF	TGTGCCAGCAGTGAGGGGACCGGGACAGGGGGCATGGGTGACTATGGCTACACCTTC
TRBV9	TRBJ2-7	few	.	CASSPHRGQTYEQYF	TGTGCCAGCAGCCCTCATAGAGGACAGACATACGAGCAGTACTTC
TRBV4-3	TRBJ2-3	.	.	CASSQAPGLDTQYF	TGCGCCAGCAGCCAAGCCCCTGGGTTAGATACGCAGTATTTT
TRBV27	TRBJ2-1	.	.	CARSLSVIGASDEQFF	TGTGCCCGCAGTCTTTCAGTCATAGGCGCCAGCGATGAGCAGTTCTTC
TRBV20-1	TRBJ1-2	few	TRBD1	CSAKRTGDYGYTF	TGCAGTGCTAAACGCACAGGGGATTATGGCTACACCTTC
TRBV20-1	TRBJ2-7	few	.	CSASPGLGLSYEQYF	TGCAGTGCTAGCCCGGGACTCGGACTATCCTACGAGCAGTACTTC
TRBV13	TRBJ1-1	.	.	CASSETEMNTEAFF	TGTGCCAGCAGTGAAACAGAGATGAACACTGAAGCTTTCTTT
TRBV12-3/TRBV12-4	TRBJ2-1	many	.	CASSFGLGSNEQFF	TGTGCCAGCAGTTTTGGATTGGGAAGCAATGAGCAGTTCTTC
TRBV6-5	TRBJ1-2	.	.	CASSAQGSYGYTF	TGTGCCAGCAGTGCGCAGGGGAGCTATGGCTACACCTTC
TRBV6-2/TRBV6-3	TRBJ2-3	few	.	CASSYSLGNRLTDTQYF	TGTGCCAGCAGTTACTCCTTGGGGAATCGACTCACAGATACGCAGTATTTT
TRBV7-9	TRBJ1-4	.	TRBD1	CASSGIRDRGLEKLFF	TGTGCCAGCAGCGGAATTCGGGACAGGGGTCTTGAAAAACTGTTTTTT
TRBV29-1	TRBJ2-2	.	TRBD1	CSVDWQGEGTGELFF	TGCAGCGTTGATTGGCAGGGGGAAGGGACCGGGGAGCTGTTTTTT
TRBV28	TRBJ2-3	few	TRBD1	CASSLGTGWGYEEDTQYF	TGTGCCAGCAGTTTGGGGACAGGGTGGGGGTATGAGGAAGATACGCAGTATTTT
TRBV20-1	TRBJ2-7	few	.	CSARSPGHSYEQYF	TGCAGTGCTAGATCCCCGGGACACTCCTACGAGCAGTACTTC
TRBV10-3	TRBJ1-5	few	.	CAISESGVTSNQPQHF	TGTGCCATCAGTGAGTCGGGCGTAACGAGCAATCAGCCCCAGCATTTT
TRBV24-1	TRBJ2-1	.	.	CVTSGFRGEGYNEQFF	TGTGTCACCAGTGGTTTTAGGGGGGAGGGTTACAATGAGCAGTTCTTC
TRBV28	TRBJ2-3	.	TRBD2	CASRRGLGRSGDTQYF	TGTGCCAGCAGGCGAGGACTAGGGCGGTCGGGAGATACGCAGTATTTT
TRBV20-1	TRBJ2-1	.	TRBD2	CSARVGGSNEQFF	TGCAGTGCTAGAGTGGGGGGGAGCAATGAGCAGTTCTTC
TRBV14	TRBJ2-3	.	TRBD2	CASSHPRGGLTDTQYF	TGTGCCAGCAGCCACCCACGGGGGGGCCTCACAGATACGCAGTATTTT
TRBV7-2	TRBJ1-6	.	.	CASSPIQLFSPLHF	TGTGCCAGCAGCCCGATACAGCTATTTTCACCCCTCCACTTT
TRBV21-1	TRBJ1-4	few	.	CASSQEATGIEKLFF	TGTGCCAGCAGCCAGGAGGCGACAGGGATAGAAAAACTGTTTTTT
TRBV9	TRBJ1-1	.	TRBD1	CASSVSTDREAFF	TGTGCCAGCAGCGTTTCCACGGACAGGGAAGCTTTCTTT
TRBV10-3	TRBJ1-1	few	TRBD1	CAISELNRGSDEAFF	TGTGCCATCAGTGAGTTAAACAGGGGGTCGGATGAAGCTTTCTTT
TRBV12-3/TRBV12-4	TRBJ1-2	.	TRBD1	CASSSPGTGDYGYTF	TGTGCCAGCAGTAGCCCCGGGACAGGGGACTATGGCTACACCTTC
TRBV3-1	TRBJ2-5	.	.	CAGSQETGLETQYF	TGTGCCGGCAGCCAAGAGACGGGCCTCGAGACCCAGTACTTC
TRBV6-5	TRBJ1-5	.	.	CASSYLGIYGQPQHF	TGTGCCAGCAGTTACCTAGGGATTTACGGTCAGCCCCAGCATTTT